These 18 T cell receptor beta chains originate from one sample sequenced in a study of post-analysis software for immune sequencing data. General observations from the study: A handful of TRBV segments were more frequent in patients than controls; TRBV5-6, TRBV5-1 and TRBV20-1 belonged to this group.

TCR beta cDNA libraries had unique molecular identifiers. TCRdb recomputed calls from the PCR reads with MiXCR, one row per CDR3 protein. The sample contains roughly 800,000 distinct CDR3 sequences, around 42% of which appear only once. Their specific antigens are unknown. The specimen was blood. The source is a girl aged 10 to 17 with multiple sclerosis.

This clonotype was observed a few times. The chain uses TRBV20-1 and TRBJ2-4; D is tentatively TRBD1 or TRBD2 (6 bases each). The CDR3 length is 16 residues. The V end was cut by 6 bases, the J end by 7 bases, with 25 bases between. Germline V lookup: CDR1 DFQATT, CDR2 SNEGSKA (reference sequence). CDR3 sequence (DNA): TGCAGTGCAGGGGGACACAGCTCTGGAGGGGGGAACATTCAGTACTTC. It specifies CSAGGHSSGGGNIQYF.

The V gene is TRBV11-2, the J gene TRBJ2-5, with D hard to call. The CDR3 extends over 16 amino acids. Germline lookup yields CDR1 SGHAT and CDR2 FQNNGV. The V end lost 4 bases, the J end lost 5 bases, and 20 bases lay between the germline ends. Here the CDR3 reads CASSSRTHRPGETQYF. CDR3 nucleotides: TGTGCCAGCAGCTCCCGGACCCATCGTCCTGGGGAGACCCAGTACTTC.

The chain combines TRBV6-5 with TRBJ2-1; 7 bases fit TRBD2. CDR3 length equals 17 residues. Germline V lookup: CDR1 MNHEY, CDR2 SVGAGI. V gave up 0 bases and J gave up 5 bases; unmatched junction bases: 10. CDR3 in DNA: TGTGCCAGCAGTTACTCCCTAGCGGAGCCGACAGACAATGAGCAGTTCTTC. Its translation: CASSYSLAEPTDNEQFF.

The rearrangement uses TRBV7-2 and TRBJ2-5, with 10 positions matching TRBD1. The V gene's germline CDR1 is SGHTA and CDR2 FQGNSA. CDR3 length: 16 residues. V shed 0 bases, J shed 5 bases, and the junction held 6 bases outside the gene matches. The CDR3, as DNA: TGTGCCAGCAGCTTAGCGGACAGGGGGGATGATGAGACCCAGTACTTC. Protein product: CASSLADRGDDETQYF.

The chain uses TRBV29-1 and TRBJ2-3, with 8 bases matching TRBD1. Germline CDR1 reads SQVTM; CDR2 reads ANQGSEA. The CDR3 extends over 14 amino acids. V lost 4 bases, J lost 2 bases, and 5 bases stayed unmatched. As DNA, the CDR3 is TGCAGCGTTGGGGACAGGACTAACACAGATACGCAGTATTTT. Encoded protein: CSVGDRTNTDTQYF.

This clonotype was detected only once. The CDR3 loop is CASSPTPKSGTTDTQYF. The CDR3 DNA is TGCGCCAGCAGCCCCACCCCGAAGTCGGGAACCACAGATACGCAGTATTTT. J is TRBJ2-3 and V is TRBV5-1; perhaps TRBD2 as D (5 bases). The V gene lost 4 bases and the J gene lost 2 bases, with 20 bases spanning the gap. Germline V CDR1 and CDR2: SGHRS, YFSETQ. This CDR3 region has 17 residues.

This clonotype has a handful of counts. V usage is TRBV20-1 and J usage is TRBJ1-2, with TRBD1 matching 10 bases. J lost 8 bases, V lost 3 bases, and 6 bases had no gene match. CDR1 is DFQATT, CDR2 SNEGSKA, per germline (reference sequence). This CDR3 has 13 residues. The CDR3 DNA is TGCAGTGCTAGGGGGACAGGGGTACGGGGCTACACCTTC. It yields the protein CSARGTGVRGYTF.

V usage is TRBV4-1 and J usage is TRBJ1-5; 7 bases map to TRBD1. V trimming: 2 bases; J trimming: 7 bases; junction bases outside the gene matches: 5. This CDR3 comprises 14 residues. Germline V gene lookup returns CDR1 MGHRA and CDR2 YSYEKL. CDR3 protein: CASSQNRGGQPQHF. The CDR3 region has the DNA TGCGCCAGCAGCCAAAACAGGGGAGGCCAGCCCCAGCATTTT.

The count of this clonotype is one. The CDR3 region has the DNA TGCAGTGCTAGCACTAGCGGACGCTACGAGCAGTACTTC. Amino acids: CSASTSGRYEQYF. This sequence joins TRBV20-1 and TRBJ2-7; 8 bases map to TRBD2. CDR3 length: 13 amino acids. The germline V gene has CDR1 DFQATT and CDR2 SNEGSKA (reference sequence). With V trimmed by 3 bases and J by 3 bases, 4 bases remained unmatched.

This chain connects TRBV20-1 to TRBJ2-5; 10 nucleotides match TRBD2. The CDR3 runs to 14 residues. From germline, CDR1 is DFQATT and CDR2 SNEGSKA (reference sequence). J lost 5 bases, V lost 6 bases, and 9 bases had no gene match. CDR3 sequence reads: CSAASGSSPETQYF. DNA for the CDR3: TGCAGTGCCGCTAGCGGGAGTTCCCCCGAGACCCAGTACTTC.

The V call is TRBV12-3 or TRBV12-4, the J call TRBJ2-1; D gene uncertain. V lost 7 bases and J 4 bases, leaving 17 bases between the germline ends. This CDR3 has 15 amino acids. The CDR3 spells CASKKTRTGYNEQFF. DNA for the CDR3: TGTGCCAGCAAGAAGACCCGGACGGGTTACAATGAGCAGTTCTTC.

J is TRBJ2-3 and V is TRBV10-1; 9 positions agree with TRBD2. Looked up from germline, CDR1 is WNHNN and CDR2 is SYGVQD (reference sequence). This CDR3 comprises 16 residues. V dropped 3 bases and J dropped 3; count of bases not matched to a gene: 7. CDR3 in DNA: TGCGCCAGCAGTGAAAGACTAGCGGAACGTACAGATACGCAGTATTTT. Translated, it gives CASSERLAERTDTQYF.

The chain links TRBV6-2 or TRBV6-3 to TRBJ2-3; D might be TRBD1 or TRBD2, each matching 5 bases. Trimming shortened V by 5 bases and J by 2 bases, and 8 bases separated the two germline ends. The CDR3 covers 13 residues. The germline CDR1 and CDR2 sequences are MNHEY and SVGEGT. CDR3 sequence reads: CASSTGHTDTQYF. As DNA, the CDR3 is TGTGCCAGCAGTACGGGGCACACAGATACGCAGTATTTT.

V and J are TRBV4-1 and TRBJ2-1, with 9 nucleotides matching TRBD2. Germline lookup yields CDR1 MGHRA and CDR2 YSYEKL. The J segment lost 3 bases and the V segment lost 0 bases, leaving 6 bases of the junction unmatched. This CDR3 is built from 17 residues. The chain's CDR3 is CASSQDVAGANYNEQFF. The CDR3 DNA reads TGCGCCAGCAGCCAAGATGTAGCGGGAGCCAACTACAATGAGCAGTTCTTC.

The sample holds a few counts of this clonotype. This chain links TRBV7-2 with TRBJ1-2; the D gene is possibly TRBD1 (5 bases). CDR1 and CDR2 (germline): SGHTA, FQGNSA. The CDR3 runs 15 residues. V shed 1 base and J shed 1 base, with 10 bases lying between them. CDR3 residues: CASSLDGTDNYGYTF. The CDR3 nucleotides read TGTGCCAGCAGCTTAGACGGGACGGATAACTATGGCTACACCTTC.

A few counts support this clonotype. The V and J genes are TRBV3-1 and TRBJ2-7; 7 positions agree with TRBD1. This CDR3 region has 11 residues. Per germline, CDR1 LGHDT and CDR2 YNNKEL (reference sequence). Unmatched junction bases numbered 1, after V lost 6 bases and J lost 5 bases. As DNA, the CDR3 is TGTGCCAGCAGACAGGGGCACGAGCAGTACTTC. Amino acids: CASRQGHEQYF.

This clonotype appeared a few times. The chain is built from TRBV20-1 and TRBJ2-7, with D perhaps TRBD2 (5 bases). The V gene lost 3 bases and the J gene lost 1 base, with 10 bases spanning the gap. The CDR3 contains 13 residues. Germline assignment: CDR1 DFQATT and CDR2 SNEGSKA (reference sequence). CDR3 nucleotide sequence: TGCAGTGCTAGCCCCCCGGGATCCTACGAGCAGTACTTC. Its protein is CSASPPGSYEQYF.

J is TRBJ2-3 and V is TRBV9, with unresolved D. With 7 bases removed from V and 6 bases from J, the gap between germline ends came to 18 bases. CDR1 and CDR2 from the germline V gene are SGDLS and YYNGEE. This CDR3 has 14 amino acids. The CDR3 region is CASSRLSGSDTQYF. The CDR3 DNA follows: TGTGCCAGCTCCCGCCTCAGTGGTTCGGATACGCAGTATTTT.